This TCR beta chain was sequenced for a study of T cell repertoires in cytomegalovirus infection (dated by TCRdb to about 2019). The study in broad terms: Alongside well-studied HLA-B-restricted epitopes, the peptide stimulations were aimed at recently identified HLA-C-restricted CMV epitopes, whose presentation resists viral immunomodulation. Because public TCR beta signatures pointed to carriage of CMV infection together with the matching HLA type, the HLA type of each donor mattered for the analysis. Summary of the overall study and its limitations: The ex vivo response was dominated by HLA-C-restricted CMV-specific TCR beta clonotypes, which also provided the single most frequent clonotype in two of eight donors. Cumulative frequency of public TCR beta family members discriminated carriers of CMV infection plus the relevant HLA type in this cohort and an independent approximately 400-donor cohort.

With regard to this clonotype: The antigen it binds to is not known. No clone much larger than this one lies a single base away; base qualities are absent.

Instrument on record: Illumina HiSeq 1500. TCRdb ran its own pipeline on the public reads, namely fastp trimming at Q25 and MiXCR clone calling, and kept in-frame beta chains. Here each entry gathers all rows of one CDR3 protein and keeps the most common genes and DNA. This sample gives about 340,000 distinct CDR3 sequences in total; 25% to 30% of them show up just once. The top ten constitute around 18% of the sample. The intended sense of this specimen's treatment or condition label: in vitro stimulation with specific CMV peptide epitopes to enrich CMV-specific T cells. From the cysteine up to the phenylalanine, the CDR3 has a length of 14 residues. The CDR3 DNA has 42 bases and is translated from base 1. CDR1 and CDR2 (DFQATT, SNEGSKA) derive from the germline V gene (reference sequence). The germline ends are 12 bases apart after V is trimmed by 3 bases and J by 3 bases.

The clonotype originates from a human donor in good health (CMV status not recorded). Some clones in this sample may be carry-over from other donors' samples. This sequence uses TRBV20-1 and TRBJ1-5, with TRBD1 perhaps the D gene, on 5 matching bases. The starting material was cultured PBMCs, obtained from culture after CMV antigen stimulation. The DNA sequence reads TGCAGTGCTAGTGGGCAGGGTCCCAATCAGCCCCAGCATTTT. It encodes CSASGQGPNQPQHF.